The text below deals with one T cell receptor (beta chain). This record comes from a study of blood T cell repertoires in COVID-19. Study background: Acute and convalescent COVID-19 samples came from the United States, Italy and Spain.

J was trimmed by 2 bases and V by 4 bases; bases with no gene match: 17. CDR1 SGHRS and CDR2 YFSETQ come from the germline V gene. This CDR3 has 19 amino acids. Libraries were prepared by immunoSEQ multiplex PCR; TCRdb keeps only in-frame clonotypes and omits some of them. The table has some 340,000 clones, 90% to 95% seen once. This TCR came from a woman aged 30 to 39 who had been exposed to COVID-19. This sequence joins TRBV5-1 and TRBJ1-5; 8 bases fit TRBD1. The sequenced sample consisted of PBMCs or T cells enriched from blood (not recorded which). The CDR3 reads CASSPRAGGSLVGNQPQHF. The CDR3 nucleotides read TGCGCCAGCAGCCCGCGGGCAGGGGGCAGCCTGGTAGGCAATCAGCCCCAGCATTTT.